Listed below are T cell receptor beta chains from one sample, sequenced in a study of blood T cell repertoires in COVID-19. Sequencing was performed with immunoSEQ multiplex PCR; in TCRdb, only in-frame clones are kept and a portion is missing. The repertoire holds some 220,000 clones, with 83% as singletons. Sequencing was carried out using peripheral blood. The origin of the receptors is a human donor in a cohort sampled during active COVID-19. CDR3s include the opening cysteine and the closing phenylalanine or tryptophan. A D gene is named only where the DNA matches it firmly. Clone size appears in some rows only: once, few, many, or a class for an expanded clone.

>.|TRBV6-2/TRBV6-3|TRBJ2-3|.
TGTGCCAGCAGTTACATCCCCCTACCCCTAACTAGCACAGATACGCAGTATTTT
CASSYIPLPLTSTDTQYF
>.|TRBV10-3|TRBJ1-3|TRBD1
TGTGCCATCAGTGAGTCTGGACAGGGACCAGGAAACACCATATATTTT
CAISESGQGPGNTIYF
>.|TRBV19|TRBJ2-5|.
TGTGCCAGTAGTAATTATCCCGAGACCCAGTACTTC
CASSNYPETQYF
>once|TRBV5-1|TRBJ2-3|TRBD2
TGCGCCAGCAGCCTATGGAGCGGGGGTGGCACAGATACGCAGTATTTT
CASSLWSGGGTDTQYF
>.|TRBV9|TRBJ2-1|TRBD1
TGTGCCAGCAGCTTTCGGGGGACAGGAGATGTTGAGCAGTTCTTC
CASSFRGTGDVEQFF
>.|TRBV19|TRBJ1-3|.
TGTGCCAGTAGTCCGAAGCCGAGCTCTGGAAACACCATATATTTT
CASSPKPSSGNTIYF
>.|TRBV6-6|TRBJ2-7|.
TGTGCCAGCAACATCGGGAATTCCTACGAGCAGTACTTC
CASNIGNSYEQYF
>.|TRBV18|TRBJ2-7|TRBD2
TGTGCCAGCTCACCCTGGGAAGACGGGAGGAGCTCCTACGAGCAGTACTTC
CASSPWEDGRSSYEQYF
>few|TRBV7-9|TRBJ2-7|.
TGTGCCAGCAGCTTAAACGGAGGCACCTACGAGCAGTACTTC
CASSLNGGTYEQYF
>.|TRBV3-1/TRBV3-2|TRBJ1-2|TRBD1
TGTGCCAGCAGCCAAGAGACTGGGGTCAGGGGGTATGGCTACACCTTC
CASSQETGVRGYGYTF
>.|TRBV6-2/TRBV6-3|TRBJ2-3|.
TGTGCCAGCAGTTACTCCTTCCCCGGGGATACGCAGTATTTT
CASSYSFPGDTQYF
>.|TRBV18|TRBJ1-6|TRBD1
TGTGCCAGCTCACCCCTGGGACAGGGGGCGAACAATTCACCCCTCCACTTT
CASSPLGQGANNSPLHF
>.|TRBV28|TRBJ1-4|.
TGTGCCAGCAGCCTAAAAATAGAACTGTTTTTT
CASSLKIELFF
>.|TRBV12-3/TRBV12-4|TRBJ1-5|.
TGTGCCAGCAGTTATTATAGCAATCAGCCCCAGCATTTT
CASSYYSNQPQHF
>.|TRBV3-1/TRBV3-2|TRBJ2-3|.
TGTGCCAGCAGCCAAGGCGCGTCAGGTAGCGGTTTCACAGATACGCAGTATTTT
CASSQGASGSGFTDTQYF
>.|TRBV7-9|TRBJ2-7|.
TGTGCCAGCAGCTTCCCGGAGGCCTACGAGCAGTACTTC
CASSFPEAYEQYF
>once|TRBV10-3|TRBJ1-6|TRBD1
TGTGCCATCAGGGACAGGGGGAGCTCCTATAATTCACCCCTCCACTTT
CAIRDRGSSYNSPLHF
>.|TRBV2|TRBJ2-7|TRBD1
TGTGCCAGCAGGGAGTTGGCCAGGGGGAGCTCCTACGAGCAGTACTTC
CASRELARGSSYEQYF
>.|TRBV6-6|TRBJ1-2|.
TGTGCCAGCAGTACAGAGGGTAGGGATGGCTACACCTTC
CASSTEGRDGYTF